This T cell receptor beta chain was captured in a study of CD8 T cells in Susac syndrome. Reverse transcription used roughly 0.45 to 1 ug RNA and random hexamers. The TCR beta CDR3 was amplified by immunoSEQ multiplex PCR across 54 Vbeta, 13 Jbeta. TCRdb reprocessed the immunoSEQ multiplex PCR reads with MiXCR, giving one entry per CDR3 protein. Seen here are about 110,000 distinct CDR3 sequences, less than 95% observed once, and the top ten hold 0.4% to 0.5%. The sequenced target, TCR beta, came from blood CD8+ and CD4+ T cells. V lost 0 bases and J lost 5, with 6 bases in between. Germline V gives CDR1 SSHAT, CDR2 FNYEAQ (reference sequence). The CDR3 has 13 residues. Whole-study results and caveats: Roughly five Susac-specific public clones appeared in CD8+ TEMRA repertoires, and 15 to 20 in total CD8+ repertoires. The greatest CD8+ clonal expansion in Susac occurred in TEMRA cells and in active patients.

Details on this clonotype: Its specificity is unknown.

The genes are TRBV7-7 and TRBJ2-3; a possible D gene is TRBD2 (6 bases). Input material: CD8+ T cells from PBMCs. This clonotype was sampled from a human donor with Susac syndrome. CDR3 in amino acids: CASSLAGGDTQYF. CDR3 sequence (DNA): TGTGCCAGCAGCTTAGCGGGGGGAGATACGCAGTATTTT.